A single sample is the source of the 31 T cell receptor beta chains below, sequenced in a study of T cell clones after liver transplantation. Data came from immunoSEQ multiplex PCR; TCRdb stores just in-frame clones and leaves some out. The sample holds some 110,000 clones, around 83% seen once. The sequenced sample was CD4+ T cells from blood, obtained before liver transplant. These receptors came from a human donor who received a liver transplant.

J is TRBJ2-5 and V is TRBV19; D gene uncertain. There are 14 residues in the CDR3. Trimming pared 4 bases from V and 7 bases from J, leaving 16 bases between. Looked up from germline, CDR1 is LNHDA and CDR2 is SQIVND (reference sequence). CDR3 sequence: CASSSGDPSRTQYF. CDR3 in DNA: TGTGCCAGTAGTAGTGGGGATCCCTCCAGGACCCAGTACTTC.

This clone appeared many times. The genes are TRBV10-1 and TRBJ2-3; 7 nucleotides align to TRBD1. This CDR3 is built from 12 residues. In germline, CDR1 is WNHNN, CDR2 SYGVQD (reference sequence). With 6 bases clipped from V and 6 bases from J, the junction kept 3 bases outside the gene matches. Written as DNA, the CDR3 is TGCGCCAGCAGCAAGGACAGGGATACGCAGTATTTT. Translation: CASSKDRDTQYF.

The chain recombines TRBV7-2 with TRBJ1-2, with 8 bases fitting TRBD1. This CDR3 is 14 amino acids long. The V gene's germline CDR1 is SGHTA and CDR2 FQGNSA. V was clipped by 5 bases and J by 4 bases; unmatched bases: 6. CDR3 sequence (DNA): TGTGCCAGCAGCACCCAGGGGGCAACCTATGGCTACACCTTC. Translating gives CASSTQGATYGYTF.

This clone was counted a few times. Additional DNA sequences in this sample encode the identical CDR3. This sequence joins TRBV7-3 and TRBJ2-2; no firm D call. Germline CDR1 and CDR2: SGHTA and FQGTGA. The CDR3 is made up of 12 amino acids. V was shortened by 6 bases and J by 6 bases, with 8 bases between the two germline ends. The CDR3, as DNA: TGTGCCAGCAGAAGGGAAGCCGGGGAGCTGTTTTTT. It specifies CASRREAGELFF.

The genes are TRBV11-3 and TRBJ2-5, with D unclear. The CDR3 spans 12 residues. CDR1 is SGHNT, CDR2 YENEEA, per germline. V lost 5 bases to trimming and J lost 2 bases, with 6 bases between them. The CDR3 region is CASSHDQETQYF. The CDR3, as DNA: TGTGCCAGCAGCCACGATCAAGAGACCCAGTACTTC.

This clone has only a few counts. The chain is built from TRBV6-5 and TRBJ1-2; D unresolved. Germline-derived CDR1 and CDR2 are MNHEY and SVGAGI. CDR3 length: 14 amino acids. Trimming removed 4 bases at V and 3 bases at J, with 12 bases between. CDR3 DNA: TGTGCCAGCAGTTTGGCGGACGCGCACTATGGCTACACCTTC. Translated, it gives CASSLADAHYGYTF.

The rearrangement joins TRBV6-5 to TRBJ2-2, with D uncertain. The CDR3 contains 13 residues. V was trimmed by 6 bases and J by 7 bases, leaving 12 bases between them. The germline V gene encodes CDR1 MNHEY and CDR2 SVGAGI. The CDR3 loop reads CASSRYLGGELFF. As DNA, the CDR3 is TGTGCCAGCAGCCGCTACCTCGGCGGGGAGCTGTTTTTT.

This chain links TRBV18 with TRBJ1-1; D remains unclear. Per the germline V gene, CDR1 is KGHSH and CDR2 is LQKENI. CDR3 length equals 13 residues. V was cut by 5 bases and J by 1 base, with 8 bases left in between. CDR3 coding DNA: TGTGCCAGCTCAGAGGGCCAGAACACTGAAGCTTTCTTT. Amino acid sequence: CASSEGQNTEAFF.

On this clone: The same CDR3 is also encoded by other DNA sequences in this sample. The CDR3 region has the DNA TGTGCCAGCAGTAGGGGCCGCACTGAAGCTTTCTTT. Amino acids: CASSRGRTEAFF. This sequence joins TRBV2 and TRBJ1-1; D might be TRBD1 (5 bases). The CDR3 totals 12 residues. Trimming removed 5 bases at V and 4 bases at J, with 8 bases between. Germline CDR1 is SNHLY and CDR2 is FYNNEI.

The chain couples TRBV27 to TRBJ2-3; unclear D gene. The V and J ends lost 6 bases and 2 bases respectively, with 9 bases between them. Germline CDR1 and CDR2: MNHEY and SMNVEV (reference sequence). CDR3 length: 13 amino acids. CDR3 nucleotide sequence: TGTGCCAGCAGCCTGGGGTCCACAGATACGCAGTATTTT. This sequence encodes CASSLGSTDTQYF.

V and J are TRBV9 and TRBJ2-1; 12 bases are a match to TRBD2. V was clipped by 3 bases and J by 6 bases; unmatched bases: 7. This CDR3 is built from 16 residues. Germline V gives CDR1 SGDLS, CDR2 YYNGEE. The chain's CDR3 is CASSAPGLAGVNEQFF. In nucleotides, the CDR3 is TGTGCCAGCAGCGCGCCGGGACTAGCGGGTGTCAATGAGCAGTTCTTC. Together with reference TRBV9 and TRBJ2-1, the CDR3 gives the full variable domain: DSGVTQTPKHLITATGQRVTLRCSPRSGDLSVYWYQQSLDQGLQFLIQYYNGEERAKGNILERFSAQQFPDLHSELNLSSLELGDSALYFCASSAPGLAGVNEQFFGPGTRLTVL.

This clone was seen a single time. J is TRBJ1-4 and V is TRBV11-2; a possible D gene is TRBD1 (5 bases). The CDR3 covers 17 residues. The germline V gene encodes CDR1 SGHAT and CDR2 FQNNGV. With 5 bases removed from V and 0 bases from J, the gap between germline ends came to 16 bases. CDR3 sequence (DNA): TGTGCCAGCAGCCCCCAGGGTCAACTAACAACTAATGAAAAACTGTTTTTT. This sequence encodes CASSPQGQLTTNEKLFF.

The chain combines TRBV14 with TRBJ2-5; D unclear. Germline V lookup: CDR1 SGHDN, CDR2 FVKESK. This CDR3 has 12 residues. Trimming removed 0 bases at V and 4 bases at J, with 3 bases between. The CDR3 protein is CASSQEGETQYF. The CDR3, as DNA: TGTGCCAGCAGCCAAGAAGGAGAGACCCAGTACTTC.

The V call is TRBV9, the J call TRBJ2-2; 9 bases agree with TRBD2. V was clipped by 6 bases and J by 7 bases; unmatched bases: 16. Germline CDR1 SGDLS, CDR2 YYNGEE. The CDR3 has 17 amino acids. The CDR3 loop is CASTRSSAGGRLGELFF. CDR3 nucleotides: TGTGCCAGCACCCGTAGCTCAGCGGGAGGCCGCCTCGGGGAGCTGTTTTTT.

The chain combines TRBV7-6 with TRBJ1-5; D is undetermined. CDR3 length: 16 amino acids. With 1 base removed from V and 0 bases from J, the gap between germline ends came to 10 bases. Germline V gives CDR1 SGHVS, CDR2 FNYEAQ. The CDR3 here is CASSLGFGDSNQPQHF. DNA of the CDR3: TGTGCCAGCAGCTTAGGCTTTGGGGATAGCAATCAGCCCCAGCATTTT.

V gene TRBV27 combines with J gene TRBJ1-4; D remains unclear. The germline V gene has CDR1 MNHEY and CDR2 SMNVEV (reference sequence). V dropped 3 bases and J dropped 8 bases, with 13 bases sitting between them. This CDR3 contains 14 residues. The chain's CDR3 is CASSFDGQREKLFF. As DNA, the CDR3 is TGTGCCAGCAGTTTCGACGGGCAGCGCGAAAAACTGTTTTTT.

The CDR3: CASSRRNRDGANVLTF. CDR3 bases: TGTGCCAGCTCACGAAGGAATCGGGATGGGGCCAACGTCCTGACTTTC. The gene calls are TRBV18 and TRBJ2-6, with D possibly TRBD2 on 5 matching bases. Trimming pared 4 bases from V and 3 bases from J, leaving 13 bases between. The CDR3 consists of 16 residues. CDR1 and CDR2 from the germline V gene are KGHSH and LQKENI.

V gene TRBV12-5 combines with J gene TRBJ2-5; D is tentatively TRBD1 or TRBD2 (5 bases each). The CDR3 spans 19 residues. Trimming left V 1 base short and J 2 bases short, with 23 bases between. Germline CDR1 reads LGHNT; CDR2 reads FRNRAP. The CDR3, as DNA: TGTGCTAGTGGTTTGGGTGTGGGGGTTCCGCGGTTACAACAAGAGACCCAGTACTTC. This encodes CASGLGVGVPRLQQETQYF.

The chain recombines TRBV27 with TRBJ2-2; 8 bases line up with TRBD1. The J segment lost 4 bases and the V segment lost 6 bases, leaving 4 bases of the junction unmatched. This CDR3 is built from 14 residues. The germline V gene has CDR1 MNHEY and CDR2 SMNVEV (reference sequence). CDR3 coding DNA: TGTGCCAGCAGCCAGGGGGCTATCACCGGGGAGCTGTTTTTT. Amino acids: CASSQGAITGELFF.

The V gene is TRBV6-5, the J gene TRBJ2-1, with TRBD1 identical over 10 bases. J lost 9 bases, V lost 6 bases, and 8 bases had no gene match. The germline CDR1 and CDR2 sequences are MNHEY and SVGAGI. This CDR3 comprises 14 residues. CDR3 loop: CASSYGTGASEQFF. The CDR3 coding sequence is TGTGCCAGCAGCTACGGGACAGGGGCAAGTGAGCAGTTCTTC.

CDR3 DNA: TGTGCCTGGAGCTACGGACGCCTGGGGTATGGCTACACCTTC. Protein product: CAWSYGRLGYGYTF. This rearrangement joins TRBV30 to TRBJ1-2; D gene uncertain. The CDR3 extends over 14 amino acids. V lost 3 bases and J lost 5, with 16 bases in between. Germline V lookup: CDR1 GTSNPN, CDR2 SVGIG (reference sequence).

This chain connects TRBV9 to TRBJ2-2; D remains unclear. The CDR3 runs to 14 residues. Germline lookup yields CDR1 SGDLS and CDR2 YYNGEE. V lost 4 bases and J 1 base, leaving 8 bases between the germline ends. CDR3 coding DNA: TGTGCCAGCAGCCCCCGATTGAACACCGGGGAGCTGTTTTTT. The encoded protein is CASSPRLNTGELFF.

The genes are TRBV5-4 and TRBJ1-6, with 10 bases lining up with TRBD1. Trimming took 3 bases from V and 6 from J; bases not matched to a gene: 12. The CDR3 is 18 amino acids. Germline loops: CDR1 SGHNT, CDR2 YYREEE (reference sequence). The CDR3 DNA reads as TGTGCCAGCAGCTCGCCCGGGTCGGGACAGGGGTCTAATTCACCCCTCCACTTT. The encoded protein is CASSSPGSGQGSNSPLHF.

The chain couples TRBV27 to TRBJ2-2; 11 bases match TRBD2. The CDR3 sequence is 16 residues long. V dropped 2 bases and J dropped 6; count of bases not matched to a gene: 5. Germline values: CDR1 MNHEY, CDR2 SMNVEV (reference sequence). The chain's CDR3 is CASSLITSGSSGELFF. In DNA form, the CDR3 reads TGTGCCAGCAGTTTAATAACTAGCGGGAGTTCCGGGGAGCTGTTTTTT.

This chain links TRBV27 with TRBJ2-6; D might be TRBD2 (6 bases). V lost 11 bases, J lost 2 bases, and 25 bases lay in between. The CDR3 length is 18 residues. From germline, CDR1 is MNHEY and CDR2 SMNVEV (reference sequence). The DNA for the CDR3 is TGTGCCGCGGGGAGAGGCGGCCAGCCTCGGGCTGGGGCCAACGTCCTGACTTTC. This gives the protein CAAGRGGQPRAGANVLTF.

The chain carries TRBV9 and TRBJ1-1; D perhaps matches TRBD1 (5 bases). The V gene lost 4 bases and the J gene lost 1 base, with 11 bases spanning the gap. The CDR3 extends over 14 amino acids. The germline V gene encodes CDR1 SGDLS and CDR2 YYNGEE. CDR3 in amino acids: CASSPMGGNTEAFF. CDR3 coding DNA: TGTGCCAGCAGCCCCATGGGGGGGAACACTGAAGCTTTCTTT.

J is TRBJ2-7 and V is TRBV5-1; 7 bases align to TRBD1. V shed 4 bases and J 0 bases; nucleotides not matched to a gene: 4. Germline V gene sequence: CDR1 SGHRS, CDR2 YFSETQ. The CDR3 is 14 amino acids. The CDR3 loop reads CASSLQGSSYEQYF. CDR3 bases: TGCGCCAGCAGCCTACAGGGGAGCTCCTACGAGCAGTACTTC.

V and J are TRBV10-3 and TRBJ2-7; TRBD1 aligns across 8 bases. Germline V gene sequence: CDR1 ENHRY, CDR2 SYGVKD. The CDR3 covers 13 residues. The trim removed 4 bases at V and 2 bases at J, leaving 1 base unmatched. CDR3 residues: CAISAGQAYEQYF. The CDR3 DNA reads as TGTGCCATCAGTGCGGGACAGGCCTACGAGCAGTACTTC.

Only a few counts were recorded for this clone. Other DNA sequences within the sample encode an identical CDR3. V gene TRBV2 combines with J gene TRBJ2-3; D is perhaps TRBD2 (6 bases). V lost 8 bases, J lost 1 base, and 13 bases lay in between. Germline values: CDR1 SNHLY, CDR2 FYNNEI. This CDR3 contains 14 residues. CDR3 sequence: CASCVGRGTDTQYF. In DNA, the CDR3 is TGTGCCAGCTGCGTCGGGAGAGGCACAGATACGCAGTATTTT.

The count of this clone is one. The rearrangement links TRBV6-5 to TRBJ2-7; D is unresolved. This CDR3 spans 16 amino acids. CDR1 and CDR2 (germline): MNHEY, SVGAGI. Trimming took 0 bases from V and 3 from J, leaving 15 bases between them. The CDR3, as DNA: TGTGCCAGCAGTTACTCAGCCGGGTTGGGCATCTACGAGCAGTACTTC. It codes for CASSYSAGLGIYEQYF.

The chain links TRBV11-3 to TRBJ2-1; TRBD2 agrees at 12 bases. The CDR3 runs to 16 residues. Germline assignment: CDR1 SGHNT and CDR2 YENEEA. V lost 0 bases and J lost 10; bases outside the gene matches: 7. The CDR3 DNA reads TGTGCCAGCAGCTTAGATCTAGCGGGGGGGCCTGGAGAGCAGTTCTTC. This codes for CASSLDLAGGPGEQFF.